This T cell receptor beta chain emerged from a study of T cells in Graves' hyperthyroidism and ophthalmopathy. Amplification of TCR beta CDR3 regions was performed using RNA transcripts as template. A first-round RT-PCR of the TCR CDR3 used the HTBI primer set. TCRdb re-called the multiplex PCR reads with MiXCR, one entry per CDR3 protein. The data contain 530,000 or so distinct CDR3 sequences, approximately 17% of them singletons. Study results and limitations: The model foresaw ophthalmopathy a median around 6.8 months prior to onset.

Regarding this clonotype: The antigen remains unidentified.

The V end lost 6 bases, the J end lost 8 bases, and 13 bases lay between the germline ends. Germline CDR1 and CDR2: KGHSH and LQKENI. The CDR3 is 13 residues long. The receptor comes from a woman under 30 with Graves' ophthalmopathy. The sequenced sample consisted of blood. The gene calls are TRBV18 and TRBJ1-4; D is perhaps TRBD1 (5 bases). As DNA, the CDR3 is TGTGCCAGCTCTCCGGGACTGGGAGAAAAACTGTTTTTT. This sequence encodes CASSPGLGEKLFF. Using reference TRBV18 and TRBJ1-4 for the parts outside the CDR3, the full variable domain is NAGVMQNPRHLVRRRGQEARLRCSPMKGHSHVYWYRQLPEEGLKFMVYLQKENIIDESGMPKERFSAEFPKEGPSILRIQQVVRGDSAAYFCASSPGLGEKLFFGSGTQLSVL.